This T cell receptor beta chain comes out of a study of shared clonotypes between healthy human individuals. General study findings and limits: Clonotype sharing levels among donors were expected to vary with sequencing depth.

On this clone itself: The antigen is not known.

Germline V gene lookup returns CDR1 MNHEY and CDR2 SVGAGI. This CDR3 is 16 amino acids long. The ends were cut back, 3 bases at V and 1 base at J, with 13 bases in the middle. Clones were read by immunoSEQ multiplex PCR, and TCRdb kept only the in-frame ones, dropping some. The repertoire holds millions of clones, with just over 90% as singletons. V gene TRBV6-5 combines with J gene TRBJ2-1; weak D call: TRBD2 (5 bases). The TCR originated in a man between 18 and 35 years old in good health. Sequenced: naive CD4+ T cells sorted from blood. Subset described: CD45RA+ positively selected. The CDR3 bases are TGTGCCAGCAGTTATGGAGCACGCGGGTCCTACAATGAGCAGTTCTTC. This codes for CASSYGARGSYNEQFF.